This TCR beta chain was captured by sequencing in a study of blood T cells in healthy people across ages. Broader study findings: No conclusive comparison of naive versus antigen-experienced cells was possible with unsorted PBMCs. With age, beta diversity per million T cells declined roughly linearly, significantly by 30 to 40.

Germline V CDR1 and CDR2: SGHTA, FQGTGA. The CDR3 has 17 residues. A remark on this clonotype: Its antigen is not identified.

The use of a sample-barcoded 5' primer and a J-beta primer mix characterized a second PCR of about 6 to 11 cycles. TCRdb re-derived calls from the 5' RACE reads in MiXCR, one entry per CDR3 protein. The sample carries hundreds of thousands of distinct CDR3 sequences, around 24% recorded once. Another study also made use of these data, one on T cells of mothers and their children. In that study: Compared with unrelated pairs, related mother-child pairs had slightly higher, non-significant overlap.

The sequence came from a boy aged 10-17 years in good health. The rearrangement joins TRBV7-3 to TRBJ2-5; 14 positions match TRBD2. The J call may be incorrect, as the DNA end agrees better with TRBJ2-1. Specimen: blood. CDR3 residues: CASSDGLAGGRGNEQFF. As DNA, the CDR3 is TGTGCCAGCAGCGATGGACTAGCGGGAGGCCGGGGGAATGAGCAGTTCTTC.